A single sample is the source of the 26 T cell receptor beta chains below, sequenced in a study of cytomegalovirus exposure and HLA in healthy donors. Both 60 Vbeta primers and 13 Jbeta primers went into the PCR. The method was immunoSEQ multiplex PCR; TCRdb's version includes in-frame clones alone and lacks a portion of them. The repertoire holds 150,000 to 200,000 clones, approximately 86% seen once, with roughly 1.8% in the top ten. The sequenced sample consisted of PBMCs. Receptor source: a woman younger than 35 in good health and CMV-seronegative.

The chain uses TRBV11-2 and TRBJ1-3; 7 bases are shared with TRBD1. Trimming took 3 bases from V and 0 from J; bases not matched to a gene: 8. The CDR3 extends over 17 amino acids. Germline CDR1 reads SGHAT; CDR2 reads FQNNGV. This chain's CDR3 is CASSLIQGPLSGNTIYF. The CDR3 DNA reads as TGTGCCAGCAGCTTGATACAGGGGCCCCTCTCTGGAAACACCATATATTTT.

The chain carries TRBV5-6 and TRBJ2-7; TRBD1 is a possible D gene (5 bases). This CDR3 spans 14 amino acids. Germline V gives CDR1 SGHDT, CDR2 YYEEEE. V lost 4 bases and J lost 1, with 12 bases in between. CDR3 DNA: TGTGCCAGCAGCGCCAACAGGCTTTCCTACGAGCAGTACTTC. Protein sequence: CASSANRLSYEQYF. Filled out from reference TRBV5-6 and TRBJ2-7, the complete variable domain reads DAGVTQSPTHLIKTRGQQVTLRCSPKSGHDTVSWYQQALGQGPQFIFQYYEEEERQRGNFPDRFSGHQFPNYSSELNVNALLLGDSALYLCASSANRLSYEQYFGPGTRLTVT.

This chain links TRBV5-1 with TRBJ2-7; tentatively, D is TRBD1 (6 bases). The CDR3 has 11 residues. With 4 bases removed from V and 7 bases from J, the gap between germline ends came to 9 bases. Per germline, CDR1 SGHRS and CDR2 YFSETQ. The CDR3 DNA reads TGCGCCAGCAGCACGGGGACAGAGCAGTACTTC. Its translation: CASSTGTEQYF.

The chain carries TRBV27 and TRBJ2-3; TRBD2 aligns across 11 bases. CDR3 length: 18 amino acids. Trimming at V came to 5 bases and at J to 0 bases, leaving 10 bases not matched to a gene. The germline V gene has CDR1 MNHEY and CDR2 SMNVEV (reference sequence). As DNA, the CDR3 is TGTGCCAGCAGTCTACCAGGGACTAGCGGACTTAGCACAGATACGCAGTATTTT. As protein: CASSLPGTSGLSTDTQYF.

As DNA, the CDR3 is TGTGCCAGCAGGCTCGGGGAGTACAATGAGCAGTTCTTC. Translating it yields CASRLGEYNEQFF. The chain couples TRBV7-9 to TRBJ2-1; D is perhaps TRBD2 (5 bases). Germline assignment: CDR1 SEHNR and CDR2 FQNEAQ (reference sequence). V lost 6 bases and J lost 4, with 10 bases in between. CDR3 length: 13 amino acids.

This clone has just a few counts. This sequence joins TRBV7-2 and TRBJ2-6, with 9 bases identical to TRBD1. Germline lookup yields CDR1 SGHTA and CDR2 FQGNSA. The CDR3 totals 14 residues. The junction had 1 base not matched to a gene; V was cut back by 8 bases and J by 2 bases. CDR3 DNA sequence: TGTGCCAGCGGACAGGGGCCTGGGGCCAACGTCCTGACTTTC. This codes for CASGQGPGANVLTF.

This chain uses TRBV6-5 with TRBJ2-7; 9 bases agree with TRBD2. The junction had 7 bases not matched to a gene; V was cut back by 4 bases and J by 3 bases. The CDR3 totals 15 residues. Germline lookup yields CDR1 MNHEY and CDR2 SVGAGI. CDR3 DNA sequence: TGTGCCAGCAGTTTCGCGGGAGGGCTTATCTACGAGCAGTACTTC. Its protein product is CASSFAGGLIYEQYF.

The CDR3 is CASSQRTSGRVTYEQYF. CDR3 DNA: TGCGCCAGCAGCCAGAGGACTAGCGGGAGGGTTACCTACGAGCAGTACTTC. This sequence joins TRBV4-1 and TRBJ2-7, with TRBD2 identical over 15 bases. Germline V CDR1 and CDR2: MGHRA, YSYEKL. This CDR3 is built from 17 residues. V lost 3 bases to trimming and J lost 2 bases; unmatched junction nucleotides: 5.

The rearrangement links TRBV21-1 to TRBJ2-4; the table's D gene call, TRBD1, was not cross checked with the DNA. TRBV21-1 corresponds to a pseudogene. CDR3 size: 19 residues. The CDR3 nucleotides are TGTGCCAGCAGCAAAAGCGGTTATTTAGGACAGGAGGGCAAAAACATTCAGTACTTC. The encoded protein is CASSKSGYLGQEGKNIQYF.

The chain is built from TRBV6-1 and TRBJ2-7, with 12 bases fitting TRBD1. Per germline, CDR1 MNHNS and CDR2 SASEGT. Trimming took 0 bases from V and 9 from J; bases not matched to a gene: 9. The CDR3 sequence is 16 residues long. The CDR3 spells CASSEAPGQGADGQYF. For the CDR3, the DNA is TGTGCCAGCAGTGAAGCGCCGGGACAGGGGGCGGATGGGCAGTACTTC.

The CDR3 region is CTSSHSIPGELFF. DNA of the CDR3: TGCACCAGCAGCCATAGTATCCCCGGGGAGCTGTTTTTT. V is TRBV1 and J is TRBJ2-2; TRBD2 is the table's D call, not checked against the DNA. TRBV1 is deemed a pseudogene. This CDR3 comprises 13 residues.

The V call is TRBV19, the J call TRBJ2-1; 10 bases agree with TRBD2. V trimming: 3 bases; J trimming: 2 bases; junction bases outside the gene matches: 1. Germline V gives CDR1 LNHDA, CDR2 SQIVND (reference sequence). The CDR3 is made up of 15 amino acids. CDR3 protein: CASSIGLAAYNEQFF. Written as DNA, the CDR3 is TGTGCCAGTAGTATCGGACTAGCGGCCTACAATGAGCAGTTCTTC.

The V gene is TRBV28, the J gene TRBJ1-2, with D maybe TRBD1 (5 bases). Between the trimmed V and J ends, which lost 6 bases and 1 base, there was a span of 9 bases. This CDR3 is 13 amino acids long. Germline CDR1 and CDR2: MDHEN and SYDVKM. CDR3 protein: CASSGQINYGYTF. The CDR3 nucleotides read TGTGCCAGCAGCGGACAAATTAACTATGGCTACACCTTC.

This clone was counted between two and nine times. V and J are TRBV27 and TRBJ2-5; 7 nucleotides agree with TRBD1. V shed 5 bases, J shed 7 bases, and the junction held 10 bases outside the gene matches. The CDR3 loop spans 14 amino acids. Germline V gene data show CDR1 as MNHEY and CDR2 as SMNVEV (reference sequence). Here the CDR3 DNA reads TGTGCCAGCAGTCCGGACAGGTTCGCGGGGACCCAGTACTTC. Translation gives CASSPDRFAGTQYF.

The gene calls are TRBV6-5 and TRBJ1-1; 8 bases match TRBD1. J was trimmed by 4 bases and V by 4 bases; bases with no gene match: 8. Germline V gene lookup returns CDR1 MNHEY and CDR2 SVGAGI. CDR3 length: 15 residues. The CDR3 bases are TGTGCCAGCAGTTCCTTAACAGGGGGTGGCACTGAAGCTTTCTTT. This encodes CASSSLTGGGTEAFF.

The chain links TRBV28 to TRBJ2-7, with a tentative D call TRBD1 (5 bases). Trimming took off 6 bases at V and 1 base at J, with 13 bases between the two ends. Germline CDR1 and CDR2: MDHEN and SYDVKM. The CDR3 has 14 amino acids. The CDR3 DNA reads as TGTGCCAGCAGACGACAGTTCCCATCCTACGAGCAGTACTTC. Protein: CASRRQFPSYEQYF.

The CDR3 is CASIMGTDRDGYTF. CDR3 nucleotide sequence: TGTGCCAGCATTATGGGGACAGACAGGGATGGCTACACCTTC. The chain joins TRBV28 to TRBJ1-2, with TRBD1 matching 7 bases. V lost 7 bases and J lost 6; bases outside the gene matches: 11. Germline lookup yields CDR1 MDHEN and CDR2 SYDVKM. The CDR3 length is 14 residues.

The rearrangement links TRBV11-3 to TRBJ1-1; 8 positions match TRBD1. Germline CDR1 SGHNT, CDR2 YENEEA. The CDR3 length is 14 residues. J gave up 1 base and V 3 bases, and 1 base lay outside the gene matches. CDR3 nucleotides: TGTGCCAGCAGCTTCACAGGGGGGAACACTGAAGCTTTCTTT. Residues: CASSFTGGNTEAFF.

The rearrangement joins TRBV5-4 to TRBJ2-2; no clear D. Trimming took 4 bases from V and 0 from J, leaving 10 bases between them. The CDR3 has 15 residues. The germline CDR1 and CDR2 sequences are SGHNT and YYREEE (reference sequence). CDR3: CASSPRTANTGELFF. The CDR3 bases are TGTGCCAGCAGCCCTCGAACTGCGAACACCGGGGAGCTGTTTTTT.

The chain carries TRBV15 and TRBJ1-1; perhaps TRBD1 as D (5 bases). CDR1 and CDR2 from the germline V gene are LNHNV and YYDKDF (reference sequence). The ends were cut back, 0 bases at V and 10 bases at J, with 9 bases in the middle. The CDR3 consists of 12 residues. In DNA form, the CDR3 reads TGTGCCACCAGCAGAGAGGGGGGGAGAGCTTTCTTT. This sequence encodes CATSREGGRAFF.

Only a few counts were recorded for this clone. The chain joins TRBV6-1 to TRBJ1-1; unclear D gene. Germline lookup yields CDR1 MNHNS and CDR2 SASEGT. Trimming took off 1 base at V and 8 bases at J, with 5 bases between the two ends. CDR3 size: 11 residues. The CDR3 spells CASSEGLEAFF. The CDR3 region has the DNA TGTGCCAGCAGTGAAGGTCTAGAAGCTTTCTTT.

This chain joins TRBV28 and TRBJ1-2; D uncertain. Per germline, CDR1 MDHEN and CDR2 SYDVKM. The CDR3 runs to 15 residues. Trimming removed 5 bases at V and 8 bases at J, with 21 bases between. The CDR3 reads CASSPTTGRGYGYTF. The CDR3, as DNA: TGTGCCAGCAGTCCGACAACCGGGAGAGGGTACGGCTACACCTTC.

The chain has TRBV27 and TRBJ2-4, with D unresolved. The CDR3 is made up of 13 amino acids. Germline V gene lookup returns CDR1 MNHEY and CDR2 SMNVEV (reference sequence). Trimming cost V 7 bases and J 6 bases, with 13 bases left between them. The CDR3, as DNA: TGTGCCAGCAAGACGGTAGCTGGAAACATTCAGTACTTC. Protein sequence: CASKTVAGNIQYF.

The chain joins TRBV19 to TRBJ2-5; D is possibly TRBD1 (6 bases). Germline values: CDR1 LNHDA, CDR2 SQIVND (reference sequence). The CDR3 runs to 15 residues. The V gene lost 3 bases and the J gene lost 0 bases, with 11 bases spanning the gap. The CDR3 DNA sequence: TGTGCCAGTAGTATCGATCGACAGGACCAAGAGACCCAGTACTTC. This sequence encodes CASSIDRQDQETQYF.

The gene calls are TRBV5-1 and TRBJ2-6; D perhaps matches TRBD1 (6 bases). The germline V gene has CDR1 SGHRS and CDR2 YFSETQ. The V end lost 4 bases, the J end lost 0 bases, and 14 bases lay between the germline ends. This CDR3 spans 17 amino acids. The CDR3 region has the DNA TGCGCCAGCAGCCGGTCGGGACACTCCTCTGGGGCCAACGTCCTGACTTTC. It yields the protein CASSRSGHSSGANVLTF.

This rearrangement joins TRBV5-1 to TRBJ1-3; D gene ambiguous. The CDR3 runs to 16 residues. The V end lost 0 bases, the J end lost 1 base, and 11 bases lay between the germline ends. Looked up from germline, CDR1 is SGHRS and CDR2 is YFSETQ. CDR3 DNA sequence: TGCGCCAGCAGCTTGGCCCTCGGGAAATCTGGAAACACCATATATTTT. It is translated as CASSLALGKSGNTIYF.